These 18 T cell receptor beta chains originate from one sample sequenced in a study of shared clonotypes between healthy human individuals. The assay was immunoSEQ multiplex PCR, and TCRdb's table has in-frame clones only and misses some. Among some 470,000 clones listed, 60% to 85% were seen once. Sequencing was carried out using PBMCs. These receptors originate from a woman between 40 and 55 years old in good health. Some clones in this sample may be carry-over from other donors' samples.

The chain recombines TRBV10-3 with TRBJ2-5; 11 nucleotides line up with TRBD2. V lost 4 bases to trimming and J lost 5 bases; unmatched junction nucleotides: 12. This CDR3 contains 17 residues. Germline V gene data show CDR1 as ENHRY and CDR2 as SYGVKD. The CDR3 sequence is CAISGLGTSGMGETQYF. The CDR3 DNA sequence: TGTGCCATCAGTGGATTAGGGACTAGCGGAATGGGTGAGACCCAGTACTTC.

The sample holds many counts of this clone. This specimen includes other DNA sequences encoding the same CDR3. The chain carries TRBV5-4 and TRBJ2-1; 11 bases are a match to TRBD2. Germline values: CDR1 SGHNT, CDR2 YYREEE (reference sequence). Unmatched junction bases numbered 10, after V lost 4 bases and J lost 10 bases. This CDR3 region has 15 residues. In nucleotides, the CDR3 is TGTGCCAGCAGCCCTCCTCTAGCGGGAGGTAAGGAGCAGTTCTTC. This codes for CASSPPLAGGKEQFF.

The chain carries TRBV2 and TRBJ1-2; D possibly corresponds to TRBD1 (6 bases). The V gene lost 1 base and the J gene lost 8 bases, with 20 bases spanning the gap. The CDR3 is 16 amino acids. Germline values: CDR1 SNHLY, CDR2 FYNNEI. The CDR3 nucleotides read TGTGCCAGCAGTGAAGTTTTTGATCCTACAGGGAAAGGCTACACCTTC. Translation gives CASSEVFDPTGKGYTF.

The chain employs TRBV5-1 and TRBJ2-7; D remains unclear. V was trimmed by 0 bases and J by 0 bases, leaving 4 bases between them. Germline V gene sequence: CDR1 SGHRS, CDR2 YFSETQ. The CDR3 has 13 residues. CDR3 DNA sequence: TGCGCCAGCAGCTTGGAGAGCTCCTACGAGCAGTACTTC. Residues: CASSLESSYEQYF.

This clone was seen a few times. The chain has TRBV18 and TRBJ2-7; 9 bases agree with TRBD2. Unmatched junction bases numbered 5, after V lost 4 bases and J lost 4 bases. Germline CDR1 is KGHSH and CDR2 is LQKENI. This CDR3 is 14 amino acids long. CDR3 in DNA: TGTGCCAGCTCACTAGCGGGAGAGGGATACGAGCAGTACTTC. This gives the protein CASSLAGEGYEQYF.

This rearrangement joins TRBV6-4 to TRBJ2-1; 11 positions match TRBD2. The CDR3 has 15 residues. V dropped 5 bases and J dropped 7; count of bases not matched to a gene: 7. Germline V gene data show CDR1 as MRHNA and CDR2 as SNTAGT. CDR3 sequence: CASSPTSGSWNEQFF. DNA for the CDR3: TGTGCCAGCAGTCCTACTAGCGGGAGTTGGAATGAGCAGTTCTTC.

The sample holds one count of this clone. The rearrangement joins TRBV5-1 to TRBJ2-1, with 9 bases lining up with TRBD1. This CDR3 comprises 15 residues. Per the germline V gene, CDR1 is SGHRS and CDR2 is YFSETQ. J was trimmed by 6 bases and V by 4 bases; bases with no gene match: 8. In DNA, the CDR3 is TGCGCCAGCAGCCCGGGACAGGGTATGGTCAATGAGCAGTTCTTC. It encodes CASSPGQGMVNEQFF.

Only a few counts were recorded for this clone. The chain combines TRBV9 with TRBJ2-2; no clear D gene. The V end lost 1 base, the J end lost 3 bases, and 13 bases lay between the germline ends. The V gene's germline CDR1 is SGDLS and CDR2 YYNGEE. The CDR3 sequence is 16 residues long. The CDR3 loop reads CASSVFSPTHTGELFF. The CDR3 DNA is TGTGCCAGCAGCGTATTTAGCCCGACGCACACCGGGGAGCTGTTTTTT.

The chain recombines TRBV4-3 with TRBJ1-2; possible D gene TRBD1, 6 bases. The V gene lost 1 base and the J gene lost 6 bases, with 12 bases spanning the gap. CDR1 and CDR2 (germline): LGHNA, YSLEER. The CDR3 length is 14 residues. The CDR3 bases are TGCGCCAGCAGCCAAGTGGGGGGCTTGCATGGCTACACCTTC. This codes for CASSQVGGLHGYTF.

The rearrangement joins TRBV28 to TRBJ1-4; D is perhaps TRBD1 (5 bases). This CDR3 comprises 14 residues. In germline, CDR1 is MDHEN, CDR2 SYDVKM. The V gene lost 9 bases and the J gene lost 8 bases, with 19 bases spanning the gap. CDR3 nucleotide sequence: TGTGCCAGTTGGACCAGGGCGTGGAAGGAAAAACTGTTTTTT. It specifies CASWTRAWKEKLFF.

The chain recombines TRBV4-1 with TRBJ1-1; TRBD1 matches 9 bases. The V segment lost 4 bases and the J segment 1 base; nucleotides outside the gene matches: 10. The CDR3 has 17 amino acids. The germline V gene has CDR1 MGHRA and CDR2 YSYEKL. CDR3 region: CASSRPGQGLKNTEAFF. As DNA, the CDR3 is TGCGCCAGCAGCCGCCCGGGACAGGGCTTGAAGAACACTGAAGCTTTCTTT.

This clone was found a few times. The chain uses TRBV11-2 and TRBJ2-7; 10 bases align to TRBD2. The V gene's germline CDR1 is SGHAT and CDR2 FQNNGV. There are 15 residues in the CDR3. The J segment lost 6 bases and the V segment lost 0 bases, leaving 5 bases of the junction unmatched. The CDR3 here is CASSLDPAGGTEQYF. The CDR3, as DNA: TGTGCCAGCAGCTTAGATCCAGCGGGAGGGACCGAGCAGTACTTC. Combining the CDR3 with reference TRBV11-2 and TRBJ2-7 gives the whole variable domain EAGVAQSPRYKIIEKRQSVAFWCNPISGHATLYWYQQILGQGPKLLIQFQNNGVVDDSQLPKDRFSAERLKGVDSTLKIQPAKLEDSAVYLCASSLDPAGGTEQYFGPGTRLTVT.

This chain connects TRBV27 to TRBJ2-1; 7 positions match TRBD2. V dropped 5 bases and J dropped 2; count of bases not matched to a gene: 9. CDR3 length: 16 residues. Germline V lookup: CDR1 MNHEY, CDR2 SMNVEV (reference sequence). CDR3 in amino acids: CASSLLAAGTYNEQFF. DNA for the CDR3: TGTGCCAGCAGTCTCCTAGCGGCGGGCACCTACAATGAGCAGTTCTTC.

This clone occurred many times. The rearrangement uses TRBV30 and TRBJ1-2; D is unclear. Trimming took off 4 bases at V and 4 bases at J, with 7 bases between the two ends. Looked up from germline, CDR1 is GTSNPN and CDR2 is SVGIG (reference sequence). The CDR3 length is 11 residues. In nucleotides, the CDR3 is TGTGCCTGGACGGGGTTCTATGGCTACACCTTC. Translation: CAWTGFYGYTF.

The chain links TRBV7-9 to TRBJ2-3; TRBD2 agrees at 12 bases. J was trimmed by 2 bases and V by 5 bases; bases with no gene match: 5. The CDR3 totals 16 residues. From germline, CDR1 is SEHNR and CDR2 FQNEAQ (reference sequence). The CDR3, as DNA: TGTGCCAGCAGCCTCGGACTAGCGGGACCCACAGATACGCAGTATTTT. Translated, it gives CASSLGLAGPTDTQYF.

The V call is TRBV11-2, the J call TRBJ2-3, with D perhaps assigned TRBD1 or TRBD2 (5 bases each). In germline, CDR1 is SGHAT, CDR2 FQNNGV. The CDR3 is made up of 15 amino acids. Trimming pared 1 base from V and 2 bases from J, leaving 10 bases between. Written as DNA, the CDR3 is TGTGCCAGCAGCTTAGTCTACGGGGCCACAGATACGCAGTATTTT. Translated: CASSLVYGATDTQYF.

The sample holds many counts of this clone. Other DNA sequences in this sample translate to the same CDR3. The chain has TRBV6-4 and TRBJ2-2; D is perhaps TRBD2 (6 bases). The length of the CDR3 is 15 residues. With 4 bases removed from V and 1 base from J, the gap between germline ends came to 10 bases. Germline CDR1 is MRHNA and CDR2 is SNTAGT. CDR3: CASSAGLGNTGELFF. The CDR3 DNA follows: TGTGCCAGCAGTGCGGGACTGGGGAACACCGGGGAGCTGTTTTTT.

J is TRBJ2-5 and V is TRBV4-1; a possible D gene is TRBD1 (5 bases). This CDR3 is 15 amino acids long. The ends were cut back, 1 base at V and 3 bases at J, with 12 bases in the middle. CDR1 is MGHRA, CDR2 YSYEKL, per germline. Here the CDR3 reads CASSQGDREKETQYF. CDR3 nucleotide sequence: TGCGCCAGCAGCCAAGGTGACAGAGAGAAAGAGACCCAGTACTTC.